These 17 T cell receptor beta chains were sequenced from one sample in a study of CD8+CD57+ T cells in acquired aplastic anemia. The use of genomic DNA as template underpinned the TCR beta VDJ and CDR3 profiling. TCRdb re-analysed the reads in MiXCR, keeping a single row per CDR3 protein. This table has roughly 64,000 distinct CDR3 sequences, less than 65% appearing once. The specimen sequenced was sorted CD4+, CD8+, or CD8+CD57+ T cells (not recorded which) from PBMCs. These receptors originate from a human donor in good health, serving as a control.

Ten or more counts support this clonotype. V usage is TRBV6-1 and J usage is TRBJ1-5; tentatively, D is TRBD1 (6 bases). V gave up 6 bases and J gave up 1 base, with 13 bases separating them. CDR3 size: 15 residues. CDR1 is MNHNS, CDR2 SASEGT, per germline. DNA of the CDR3: TGTGCCAGCAGCGAGGGGGGAAGGAGCAATCAGCCCCAGCATTTT. Translated: CASSEGGRSNQPQHF.

This clonotype was seen ten or more times. CDR3 protein: CASSPGSSGNTIYF. Here the CDR3 DNA reads TGTGCCAGCAGCCCAGGGAGCTCTGGAAACACCATATATTTT. This sequence joins TRBV7-9 and TRBJ1-3; D possibly corresponds to TRBD1 (5 bases). Germline CDR1 SEHNR, CDR2 FQNEAQ (reference sequence). This CDR3 comprises 14 residues. Between the trimmed V and J ends, which lost 5 bases and 0 bases, there was a span of 8 bases.

This rearrangement joins TRBV7-2 to TRBJ2-7; 8 bases match TRBD2. The CDR3 totals 14 residues. J lost 6 bases, V lost 4 bases, and 8 bases had no gene match. CDR1 is SGHTA, CDR2 FQGNSA, per germline. The CDR3 DNA is TGTGCCAGCAGCTCCGGGGGGGCGTCGGGCGAGCAGTACTTC. Translation gives CASSSGGASGEQYF.

This chain joins TRBV29-1 and TRBJ2-7; the D gene is possibly TRBD1 (5 bases). The CDR3 totals 12 residues. Deletions cut 4 bases from V and 2 bases from J, with 9 bases between. CDR1 is SQVTM, CDR2 ANQGSEA, per germline. CDR3 nucleotides: TGCAGCGTTGGGGGCGGAACCTACGAGCAGTACTTC. Encoded protein: CSVGGGTYEQYF.

The CDR3: CASRVIETANSPLHF. The CDR3 DNA is TGTGCCAGCAGGGTGATAGAGACAGCAAATTCACCCCTCCACTTT. The chain carries TRBV2 and TRBJ1-6, with a tentative D call TRBD1 (5 bases). Germline values: CDR1 SNHLY, CDR2 FYNNEI. The CDR3 loop spans 15 amino acids. Between the trimmed V and J ends, which lost 6 bases and 7 bases, there was a span of 16 bases.

Ten or more counts support this clonotype. The chain carries TRBV19 and TRBJ2-1, with TRBD2 matching 7 bases. Germline lookup yields CDR1 LNHDA and CDR2 SQIVND (reference sequence). Trimming at V came to 2 bases and at J to 6 bases, leaving 10 bases not matched to a gene. The CDR3 contains 16 residues. CDR3 region: CASSIRDYYPRNEQFF. The CDR3 DNA reads TGTGCCAGTAGTATAAGGGACTATTATCCCCGCAATGAGCAGTTCTTC. Variable domain in full (rest from reference TRBV19 and TRBJ2-1): DGGITQSPKYLFRKEGQNVTLSCEQNLNHDAMYWYRQDPGQGLRLIYYSQIVNDFQKGDIAEGYSVSREKKESFPLTVTSAQKNPTAFYLCASSIRDYYPRNEQFFGPGTRLTVL.

V usage is TRBV10-3 and J usage is TRBJ1-1; the D gene is possibly TRBD1 (5 bases). CDR1 ENHRY and CDR2 SYGVKD come from the germline V gene. The CDR3 is made up of 11 amino acids. V shed 6 bases and J shed 7 bases, with 9 bases lying between them. Here the CDR3 reads CAIRGEVEAFF. CDR3 nucleotide sequence: TGTGCCATCAGGGGGGAGGTTGAAGCTTTCTTT.

The chain has TRBV7-8 and TRBJ2-7; D is ambiguous. V lost 6 bases, J lost 6 bases, and 21 bases lay in between. The germline V gene encodes CDR1 SGHVS and CDR2 FQNEAQ. This CDR3 is built from 15 residues. CDR3 coding DNA: TGTGCCAGCAGTGCGACGTCTAGAAGGAATGCCGAGCAGTACTTC. Its translation: CASSATSRRNAEQYF.

This clonotype was observed at least ten times. The chain combines TRBV14 with TRBJ1-2; D is unresolved. V dropped 3 bases and J dropped 7 bases, with 9 bases sitting between them. This CDR3 contains 12 residues. Germline V gives CDR1 SGHDN, CDR2 FVKESK. CDR3 sequence (DNA): TGTGCCAGCAGCCAGACCGTCTCTGGCTACACCTTC. Its translation is CASSQTVSGYTF.

The V call is TRBV29-1, the J call TRBJ1-2; D call uncertain. The CDR3 extends over 10 amino acids. The V end was cut by 3 bases, the J end by 6 bases, with 5 bases between. The germline V gene has CDR1 SQVTM and CDR2 ANQGSEA. The CDR3 nucleotides are TGCAGCGTTGACGGGAATGGCTACACCTTC. Residues: CSVDGNGYTF. The full variable domain, in which reference TRBV29-1 and TRBJ1-2 provide the parts outside the CDR3, is SAVISQKPSRDICQRGTSLTIQCQVDSQVTMMFWYRQQPGQSLTLIATANQGSEATYESGFVIDKFPISRPNLTFSTLTVSNMSPEDSSIYLCSVDGNGYTFGSGTRLTVV.

The chain combines TRBV24-1 with TRBJ2-7; D is unclear. CDR3 length: 12 residues. The germline CDR1 and CDR2 sequences are KGHDR and SFDVKD. V was trimmed by 10 bases and J by 3 bases, leaving 12 bases between them. As DNA, the CDR3 is TGTGCCACACGCCCTCAAATCTACGAGCAGTACTTC. This encodes CATRPQIYEQYF.

This clonotype was counted ten times or more. The V call is TRBV6-2 or TRBV6-3, the J call TRBJ2-7; D is possibly TRBD2 (7 bases). The germline CDR1 and CDR2 sequences are MNHEY and SVGEGT. Trimming shortened V by 8 bases and J by 6 bases, and 11 bases separated the two germline ends. The CDR3 spans 11 residues. The CDR3 loop reads CASGRGVEQYF. The CDR3 DNA reads TGTGCCAGCGGGAGGGGGGTCGAGCAGTACTTC.

This clonotype was found a few times. The chain recombines TRBV20-1 with TRBJ1-2, with TRBD1 identical over 10 bases. Germline V gives CDR1 DFQATT, CDR2 SNEGSKA (reference sequence). The CDR3 contains 13 residues. J was trimmed by 2 bases and V by 6 bases; bases with no gene match: 3. CDR3 amino acids: CSAGQGENYGYTF. The CDR3 bases are TGCAGTGCCGGACAGGGGGAGAACTATGGCTACACCTTC.

The genes are TRBV29-1 and TRBJ2-3; D ambiguous. Germline lookup yields CDR1 SQVTM and CDR2 ANQGSEA. V was shortened by 6 bases and J by 3 bases, with 10 bases between the two germline ends. The CDR3 is made up of 12 amino acids. The CDR3 loop is CSVLDRTDTQYF. The CDR3 coding sequence is TGCAGCGTCCTGGACCGGACAGATACGCAGTATTTT.

The chain carries TRBV29-1 and TRBJ1-2; D is unresolved. The V end lost 6 bases, the J end lost 4 bases, and 15 bases lay between the germline ends. Germline assignment: CDR1 SQVTM and CDR2 ANQGSEA. The CDR3 totals 13 residues. The DNA for the CDR3 is TGCAGCGTGCGGGAGGGCAGGCCCTATGGCTACACCTTC. Translating gives CSVREGRPYGYTF.

This clonotype was counted at least ten times. The chain carries TRBV3-1 and TRBJ2-5, with D possibly TRBD1 on 6 matching bases. The V end was cut by 2 bases, the J end by 1 base, with 11 bases between. Germline loops: CDR1 LGHDT, CDR2 YNNKEL (reference sequence). CDR3 size: 15 residues. Written as DNA, the CDR3 is TGTGCCAGCAGCCAACCGGACAGCTTCCAAGAGACCCAGTACTTC. This translates into CASSQPDSFQETQYF.

As to this clonotype: A read error may explain this, as a much larger clone is one base away. This sequence joins TRBV6-2 or TRBV6-3 and TRBJ1-1; a weak D match, TRBD1 (6 bases). Germline CDR1 MNHEY, CDR2 SVGEGT. V lost 6 bases to trimming and J lost 4 bases, with 12 bases between them. The length of the CDR3 is 13 residues. CDR3 DNA: TGTGCCAGCAGGAACACAGGGAGCACTGAAGCTTTCTTT. Protein sequence: CASRNTGSTEAFF.